The TCR beta chain described here comes from a study of T cells and Merkel cell carcinoma outcomes (TCRdb year 2020). Broadly, across the study: In patients with Merkel cell carcinoma, researchers looked at whether the T-cell repertoire of the tumor, along with T-cell density, could predict clinical outcome. General findings and caveats noted by the study authors: T-cell repertoire features combined with T-cell density were reported to predict clinical outcomes in Merkel cell carcinoma patients.

The library was made by the immunoSEQ multiplex PCR assay. As stored in TCRdb, this immuneACCESS dataset retains in-frame rearrangements with V and J assigned. A fraction of the clones does not appear; measured against another copy, unresolved V genes explain less than half of the discrepancy, and the remainder lacks a known reason. This sample comprises 600 or so clones, more than 85% of them detected only once. The top ten clones comprise roughly 8.8% of the sample. V was cut back by 2 bases and J by 4 bases, leaving a gap of 3 bases between them. The CDR3 runs 12 amino acids, cysteine and phenylalanine included. Solely the CDR3 DNA is kept, with 36 bases framed from the first base. CDR1 MNHNS and CDR2 SASEGT were looked up in the germline V gene. A remark on this clone: The clone's antigen remains unknown. No base-level quality is on record; no much larger clone is a single base apart.

The samples were taken from patients with Merkel cell carcinoma. The sequencing input was tumor tissue from Merkel cell carcinoma. The source is a human donor with Merkel cell carcinoma. Here the chain combines TRBV6-1 and TRBJ1-3, with the D gene call left open. The nucleotide sequence reads TGTGCCAGCAGTGAACTCGGAAACACCATATATTTT. This translates into CASSELGNTIYF.